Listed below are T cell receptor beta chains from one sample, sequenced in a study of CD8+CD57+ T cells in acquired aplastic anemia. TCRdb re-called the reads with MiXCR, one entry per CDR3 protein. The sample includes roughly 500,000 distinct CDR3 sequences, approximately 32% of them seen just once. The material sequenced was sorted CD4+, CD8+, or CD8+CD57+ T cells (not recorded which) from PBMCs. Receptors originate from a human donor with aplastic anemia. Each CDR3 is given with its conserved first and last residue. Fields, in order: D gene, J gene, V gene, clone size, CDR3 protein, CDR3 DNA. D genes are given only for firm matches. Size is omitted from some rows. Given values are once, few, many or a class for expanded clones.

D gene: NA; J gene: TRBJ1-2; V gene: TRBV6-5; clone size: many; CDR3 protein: CASSYTDSHHGYTF; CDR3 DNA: TGTGCCAGCAGTTACACAGACAGTCATCATGGCTACACCTTC
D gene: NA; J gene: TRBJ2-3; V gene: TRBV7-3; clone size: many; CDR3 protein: CASAAGTTDTQYF; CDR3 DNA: TGTGCCAGCGCGGCAGGAACCACAGATACGCAGTATTTT
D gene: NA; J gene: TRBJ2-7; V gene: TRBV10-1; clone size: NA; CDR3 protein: CASSLASGSLIEQYF; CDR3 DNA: TGCGCCAGCAGCTTGGCCTCTGGCAGCTTGATCGAGCAGTACTTC
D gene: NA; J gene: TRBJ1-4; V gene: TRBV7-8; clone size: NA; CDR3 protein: CASGIGRINEELFF; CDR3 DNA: TGTGCCAGCGGGATTGGACGGATTAATGAAGAACTGTTTTTT
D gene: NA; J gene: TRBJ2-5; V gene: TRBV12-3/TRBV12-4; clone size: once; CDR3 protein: CASRTGQQKTQYF; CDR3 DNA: TGTGCCAGCAGGACGGGACAACAAAAGACCCAGTACTTC
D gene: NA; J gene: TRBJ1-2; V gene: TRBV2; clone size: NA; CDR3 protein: CAHDSASCEKQGLNGYTF; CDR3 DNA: TGTGCGCACGACTCGGCGAGTTGCGAAAAACAGGGTTTGAATGGCTACACCTTC
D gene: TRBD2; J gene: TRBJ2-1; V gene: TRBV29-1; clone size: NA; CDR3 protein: CSAIQRTSGTGEQFF; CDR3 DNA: TGCAGCGCAATCCAGAGGACTAGCGGTACCGGGGAGCAGTTCTTC
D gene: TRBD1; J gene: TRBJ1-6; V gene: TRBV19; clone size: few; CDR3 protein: CASRVTGEENSPLHF; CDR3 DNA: TGTGCCAGTAGAGTGACAGGGGAAGAAAATTCACCCCTCCACTTT
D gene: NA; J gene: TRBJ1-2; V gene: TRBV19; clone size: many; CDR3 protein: CASRPDLQLGYTF; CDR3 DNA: TGTGCCAGTAGGCCGGACCTCCAGTTAGGCTACACCTTC
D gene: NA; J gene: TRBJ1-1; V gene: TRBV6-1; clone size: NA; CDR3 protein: CASSDRGPNTEAFF; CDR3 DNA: TGTGCCAGCAGTGACAGGGGTCCGAACACTGAAGCTTTCTTT
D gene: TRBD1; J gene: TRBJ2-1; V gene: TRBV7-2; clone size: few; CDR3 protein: CASSRDRGLGEQFF; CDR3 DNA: TGTGCCAGCAGCCGGGACAGGGGGCTGGGGGAGCAGTTCTTC
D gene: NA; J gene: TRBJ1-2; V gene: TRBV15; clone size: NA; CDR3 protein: CATSSPGIYGYTF; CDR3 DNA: TGTGCCACCAGCAGCCCCGGGATCTATGGCTACACCTTC
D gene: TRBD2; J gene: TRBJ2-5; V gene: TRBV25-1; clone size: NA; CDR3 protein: CASSQGSGSRSETQYF; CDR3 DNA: TGTGCCAGCAGCCAAGGTAGCGGGAGTCGGAGTGAGACCCAGTACTTC
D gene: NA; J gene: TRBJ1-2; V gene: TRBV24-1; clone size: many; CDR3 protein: CATSDSGRMYGYTF; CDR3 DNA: TGTGCCACCAGTGATTCCGGACGGATGTATGGCTACACCTTC
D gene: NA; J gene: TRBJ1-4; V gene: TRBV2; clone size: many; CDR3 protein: CASSKVSGEKLFF; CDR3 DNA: TGTGCCAGCAGTAAGGTTTCTGGCGAAAAACTGTTTTTT
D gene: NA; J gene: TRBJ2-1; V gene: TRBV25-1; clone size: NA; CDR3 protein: CASSEPWAITNNEQFF; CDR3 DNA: TGTGCCAGCAGTGAACCTTGGGCTATCACAAACAATGAGCAGTTCTTC
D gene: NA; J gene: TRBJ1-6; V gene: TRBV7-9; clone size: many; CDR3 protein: CASSPSTSGSPLHF; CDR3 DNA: TGTGCCAGCAGCCCTTCGACGTCGGGGTCACCCCTCCACTTT
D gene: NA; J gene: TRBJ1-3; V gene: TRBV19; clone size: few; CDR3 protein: CASRVLKPSGNTIYF; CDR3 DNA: TGTGCCAGTAGGGTGCTTAAGCCCTCTGGAAACACCATATATTTT
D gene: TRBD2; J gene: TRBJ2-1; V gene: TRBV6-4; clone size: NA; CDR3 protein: CASTVTSGTPNEQFF; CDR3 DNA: TGTGCCAGCACTGTGACTAGCGGGACGCCCAATGAGCAGTTCTTC
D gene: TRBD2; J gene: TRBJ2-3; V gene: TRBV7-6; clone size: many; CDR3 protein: CASSSGLVGGTDTQYF; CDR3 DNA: TGTGCCAGCAGCTCCGGACTAGTCGGTGGTACAGATACGCAGTATTTT
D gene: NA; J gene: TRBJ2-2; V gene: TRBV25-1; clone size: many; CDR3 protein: CASSDLGGTGELFF; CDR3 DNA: TGTGCCAGCAGTGATCTGGGGGGAACCGGGGAGCTGTTTTTT
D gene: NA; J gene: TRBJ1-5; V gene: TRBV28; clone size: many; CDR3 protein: CASSLYRPNQPQHF; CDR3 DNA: TGTGCCAGCAGTTTATACAGACCCAATCAGCCCCAGCATTTT
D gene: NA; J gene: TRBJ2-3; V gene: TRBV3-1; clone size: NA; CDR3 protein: CASRARLSTDTQYF; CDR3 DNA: TGTGCCAGCAGGGCGAGACTTAGCACAGATACGCAGTATTTT
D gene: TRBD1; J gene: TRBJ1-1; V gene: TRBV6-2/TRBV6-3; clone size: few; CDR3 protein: CASNGDRAEAFF; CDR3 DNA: TGTGCCAGCAATGGGGACAGGGCTGAAGCTTTCTTT
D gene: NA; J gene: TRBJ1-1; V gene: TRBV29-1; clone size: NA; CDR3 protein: CSVGGGDTEAFF; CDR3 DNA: TGCAGCGTGGGAGGCGGGGACACTGAAGCTTTCTTT